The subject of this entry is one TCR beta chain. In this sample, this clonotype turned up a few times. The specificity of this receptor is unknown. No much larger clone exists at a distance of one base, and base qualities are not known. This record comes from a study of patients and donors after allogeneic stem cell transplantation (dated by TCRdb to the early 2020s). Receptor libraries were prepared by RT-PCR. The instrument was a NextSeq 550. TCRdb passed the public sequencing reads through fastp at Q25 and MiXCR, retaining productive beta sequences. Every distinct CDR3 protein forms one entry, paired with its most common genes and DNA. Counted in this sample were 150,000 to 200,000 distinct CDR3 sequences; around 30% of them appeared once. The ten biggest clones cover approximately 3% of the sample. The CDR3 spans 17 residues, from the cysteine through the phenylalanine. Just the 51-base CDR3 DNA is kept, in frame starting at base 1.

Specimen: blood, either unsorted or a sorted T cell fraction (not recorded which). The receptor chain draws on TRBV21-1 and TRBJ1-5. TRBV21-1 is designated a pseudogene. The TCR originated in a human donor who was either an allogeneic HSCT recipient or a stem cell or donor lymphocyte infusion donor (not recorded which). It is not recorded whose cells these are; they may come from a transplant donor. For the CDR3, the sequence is CASSKASRNNSNQPQHF. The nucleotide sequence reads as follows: TGTGCCAGCAGCAAAGCGAGCAGGAATAATAGCAATCAGCCCCAGCATTTT.